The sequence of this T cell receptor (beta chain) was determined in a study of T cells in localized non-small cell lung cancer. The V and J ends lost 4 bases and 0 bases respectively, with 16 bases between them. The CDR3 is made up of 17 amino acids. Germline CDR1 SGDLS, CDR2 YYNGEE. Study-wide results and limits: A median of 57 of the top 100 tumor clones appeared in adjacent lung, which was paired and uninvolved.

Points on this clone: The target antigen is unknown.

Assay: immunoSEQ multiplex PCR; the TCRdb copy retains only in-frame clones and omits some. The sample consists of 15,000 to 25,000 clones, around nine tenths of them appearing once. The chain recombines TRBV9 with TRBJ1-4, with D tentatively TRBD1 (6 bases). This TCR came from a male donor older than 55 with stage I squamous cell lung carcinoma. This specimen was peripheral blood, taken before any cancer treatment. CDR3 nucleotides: TGTGCCAGCAGCCCATCCGGGACACAAACAACTAATGAAAAACTGTTTTTT. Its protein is CASSPSGTQTTNEKLFF.